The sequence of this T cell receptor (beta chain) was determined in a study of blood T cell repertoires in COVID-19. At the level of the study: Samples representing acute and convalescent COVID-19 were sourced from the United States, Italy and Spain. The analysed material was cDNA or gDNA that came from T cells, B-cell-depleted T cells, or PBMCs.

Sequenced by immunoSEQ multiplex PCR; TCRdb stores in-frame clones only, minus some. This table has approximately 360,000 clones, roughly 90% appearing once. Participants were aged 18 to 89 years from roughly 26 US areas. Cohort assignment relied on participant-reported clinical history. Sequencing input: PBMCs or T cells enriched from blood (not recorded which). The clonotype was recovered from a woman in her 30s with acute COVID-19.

DNA of the CDR3: TGTGCCAGCAGCCCAAGGGACAGGGAAGAAAGTCGCGAGCAGTACTTC. Translation: CASSPRDREESREQYF. J is TRBJ2-7 and V is TRBV7-9, with TRBD1 identical over 9 bases. Germline V gene sequence: CDR1 SEHNR, CDR2 FQNEAQ (reference sequence). With V trimmed by 5 bases and J by 6 bases, 14 bases remained unmatched. This CDR3 is built from 16 residues.